This TCR beta chain was recorded in a study of blood T cell repertoires in COVID-19. Study summary: Samples representing acute and convalescent COVID-19 were sourced from the United States, Italy and Spain.

This CDR3 region has 13 residues. The germline CDR1 and CDR2 sequences are SEHNR and FQNEAQ (reference sequence). The ends were cut back, 5 bases at V and 8 bases at J, with 15 bases in the middle. Clones were read by immunoSEQ multiplex PCR, and TCRdb kept only the in-frame ones, dropping some. In the table there are some 340,000 clones, around nine tenths of which are singletons. The gene calls are TRBV7-9 and TRBJ1-2; no definite D call. The source of this sequence is a woman aged 30 to 39 who had been exposed to COVID-19. The specimen was PBMCs or T cells enriched from blood (not recorded which). The CDR3 sequence is CASSLAGEGGYTF. The CDR3 DNA reads as TGTGCCAGCAGCCTCGCCGGGGAAGGAGGCTACACCTTC.